These T cell receptor beta chains were read from a single sample in a study of T cells in Graves' hyperthyroidism and ophthalmopathy. TCRdb passed the multiplex PCR reads through MiXCR, listing each CDR3 protein once. The table has about 300,000 distinct CDR3 sequences, 16% seen once; the top ten hold roughly 31%. Material for sequencing was blood. All receptors derive from a man aged 25 to 40 with Graves' hyperthyroidism. The conserved cysteine and the conserved F or W are not part of the CDR3 here. Fields, in order: J gene, V gene, CDR3 length, CDR3 protein.

TRBJ2-7 TRBV7-9 13 ASSLVTGPLSGQY
TRBJ2-2 TRBV7-8 14 ASSSLGLAGPGELF
TRBJ2-6 TRBV2 14 ASSEAQVPGANVLT
TRBJ2-1 TRBV3-1 13 ASSPRDAEEGEQF
TRBJ2-7 TRBV28 13 ASSFLDITSYEQY
TRBJ2-1 TRBV12-3/TRBV12-4 11 ASSLVARDEQF
TRBJ2-7 TRBV10-3 12 AISESARVYEQY
TRBJ2-2 TRBV12-3/TRBV12-4 11 ASIDRGTGELS
TRBJ2-2 TRBV28 13 ASRAWTGRTGELF
TRBJ1-2 TRBV5-5 13 ASSHRDRAIYGYT
TRBJ1-2 TRBV7-3 10 ASRPTGGGYT
TRBJ2-1 TRBV15 12 ATSRLSSYNEQF
TRBJ1-4 TRBV7-3 14 ASSQPKGGVGEKLF
TRBJ2-7 TRBV29-1 11 SVGLALSYEQY
TRBJ2-1 TRBV15 10 ATSGSYNEQF
TRBJ2-3 TRBV24-1 14 ATSDFDGGSSDTQY
TRBJ2-5 TRBV2 9 ASSTGGTQY
TRBJ1-4 TRBV30 12 AWSTGTGNEKLF
TRBJ2-1 TRBV20-1 13 SAREGSSSYNEQF
TRBJ1-2 TRBV27 12 ASSLHGQVAGYT